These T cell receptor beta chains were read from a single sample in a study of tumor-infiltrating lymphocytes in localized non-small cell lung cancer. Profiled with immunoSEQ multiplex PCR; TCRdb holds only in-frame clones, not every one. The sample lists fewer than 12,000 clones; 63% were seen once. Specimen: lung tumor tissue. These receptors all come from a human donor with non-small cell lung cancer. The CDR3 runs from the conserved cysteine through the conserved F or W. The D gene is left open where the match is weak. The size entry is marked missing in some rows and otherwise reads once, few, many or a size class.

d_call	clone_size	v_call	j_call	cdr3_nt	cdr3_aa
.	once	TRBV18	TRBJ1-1	TGTGCCAGCTCACCACCGGGCAGGCCGAACACTGAAGCTTTCTTT	CASSPPGRPNTEAFF
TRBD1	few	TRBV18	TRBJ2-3	TGTGCCAGCTCACGACAGGGCTTGGACACAGATACGCAGTATTTT	CASSRQGLDTDTQYF
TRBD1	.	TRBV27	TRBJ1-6	TGTGCCAGCAGCCCGGGACAGGGCGCTTCACCCCTCCACTTT	CASSPGQGASPLHF
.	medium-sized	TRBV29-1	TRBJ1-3	TGCAGCGCACAGAGCTCTGGAAACACCATATATTTT	CSAQSSGNTIYF
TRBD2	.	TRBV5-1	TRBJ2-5	TGCGCCAGCAGCCCCGGGACTAGCGCCTACCAAGAGACCCAGTACTTC	CASSPGTSAYQETQYF
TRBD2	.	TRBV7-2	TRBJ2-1	TGTGCCAGCAGCTTAGGGGGAGGGCCGAGCAATGAGCAGTTCTTC	CASSLGGGPSNEQFF
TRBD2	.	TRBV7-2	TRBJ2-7	TGTGCCAGCAGCTCCGTAGCGGGAGTCTACGAGCAGTACTTC	CASSSVAGVYEQYF
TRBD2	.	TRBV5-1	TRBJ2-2	TGCGCCAGCAGCCGCGGGACTCGGGGGGACGGGGAGCTGTTTTTT	CASSRGTRGDGELFF
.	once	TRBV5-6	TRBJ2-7	TGTGCCAGCAGCTTGGCAGCGGGGCCCTTAGGGGGATACGAGCAGTACTTC	CASSLAAGPLGGYEQYF
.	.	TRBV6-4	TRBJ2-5	TGTGCCAGCAGTGAAGTTCGGCGGGACGACAAAGAGACCCAGTACTTC	CASSEVRRDDKETQYF
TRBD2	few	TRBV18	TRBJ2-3	TGTGCCAGCTCACCACCGATTAGCGGGGCGCTCCTGCAGTATTTT	CASSPPISGALLQYF
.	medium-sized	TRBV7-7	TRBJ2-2	TGTGCCAGCAGCTGGGACATCTTCACCGGGGAGCTGTTTTTT	CASSWDIFTGELFF
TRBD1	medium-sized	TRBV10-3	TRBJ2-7	TGTGCCATCAGCCACGGGACAGGGGCCTACGAGCAGTACTTC	CAISHGTGAYEQYF
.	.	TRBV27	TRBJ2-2	TGTGCCAGCAGCTCGGGGACCTCCACCGGGGAGCTGTTTTTT	CASSSGTSTGELFF
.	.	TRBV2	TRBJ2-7	TGTGCCAGCAGACAAGACAGCTCCTACGAGCAGTACTTC	CASRQDSSYEQYF
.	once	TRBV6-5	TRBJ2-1	TGTGCCAGCAGTTACGTCCCCAGGGCGCGTGAGCAGTTCTTC	CASSYVPRAREQFF
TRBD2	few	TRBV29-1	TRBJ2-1	TGCAGCGGGGGGACTAGCGAATACAATGAGCAGTTCTTC	CSGGTSEYNEQFF
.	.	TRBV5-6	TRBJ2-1	TGTGCCAGCAGCCGGGAAGGGGCTTGGTTGAATGAGCAGTTCTTC	CASSREGAWLNEQFF
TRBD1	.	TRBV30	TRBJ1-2	TGTGCCTGGAGGGGGACAGGGCTTAACTATGGCTACACCTTC	CAWRGTGLNYGYTF
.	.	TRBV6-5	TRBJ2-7	TGTGCCAGCATAAAGCTGGGGCCCGGGAAGAACGAGCAGTACTTC	CASIKLGPGKNEQYF
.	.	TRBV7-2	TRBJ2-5	TGTGCCAGCAGCTTAGGAGGGGACGGGGAGACCCAGTACTTC	CASSLGGDGETQYF
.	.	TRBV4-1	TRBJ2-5	TGCGCCAGCAGCCAGTTTTGGGCAGTCCAAGAGACCCAGTACTTC	CASSQFWAVQETQYF
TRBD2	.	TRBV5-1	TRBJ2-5	TGCGCCAGCAGCTTGGTCCTAGCGGGGGGCTACCAAGAGACCCAGTACTTC	CASSLVLAGGYQETQYF
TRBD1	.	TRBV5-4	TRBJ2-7	TGTGCCAGCAGCTTCCGAGGACAGGGAGGTGGAGAGCAGTACTTC	CASSFRGQGGGEQYF
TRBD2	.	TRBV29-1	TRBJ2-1	TGCAGCGTCAATCTAGCGGGAGGCCGCTCCTACAATGAGCAGTTCTTC	CSVNLAGGRSYNEQFF
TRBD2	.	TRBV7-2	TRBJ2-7	TGTGCCAGCAGCTGGGGAGGGTTGTACGAGCAGTACTTC	CASSWGGLYEQYF
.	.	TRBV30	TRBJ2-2	TGTGCCTGGAGTCCCCAAAGACGGTTCACCGGGGAGCTGTTTTTT	CAWSPQRRFTGELFF
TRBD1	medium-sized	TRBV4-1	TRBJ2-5	TGCGCCAGCAGCCAAGACGCACAGGGGGTGACCCAGTACTTC	CASSQDAQGVTQYF
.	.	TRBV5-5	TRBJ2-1	TGTGCCAGCAGCTTGGATCTAGTAGGCAATGAGCAGTTCTTC	CASSLDLVGNEQFF
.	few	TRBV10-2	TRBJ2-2	TGCGCCAGCATAGGAATGACCGGGGAGCTGTTTTTT	CASIGMTGELFF
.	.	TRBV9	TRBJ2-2	TGTGCCAGCAGCGGCTTTGGGAGTACCGGGGAGCTGTTTTTT	CASSGFGSTGELFF
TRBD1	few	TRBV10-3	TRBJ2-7	TGTGCCATCAGTGACCAACCCCAGACAGGGGTCGAGCAGTACTTC	CAISDQPQTGVEQYF
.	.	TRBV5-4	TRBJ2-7	TGTGCCAGCAGCTTGCAGGGACCTAGGGAGCAGTACTTC	CASSLQGPREQYF
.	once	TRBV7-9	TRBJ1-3	TGTGCCAGCAGCCGTCGGGGGGCTGGAAACACCATATATTTT	CASSRRGAGNTIYF
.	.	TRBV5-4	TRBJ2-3	TGTGCCAGCAGCTTGGGTTCGTGGGGGGATACGCAGTATTTT	CASSLGSWGDTQYF
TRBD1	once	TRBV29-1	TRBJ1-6	TGCAGCGCTATGACAGGGTTGGGATCACCCCTCCACTTT	CSAMTGLGSPLHF
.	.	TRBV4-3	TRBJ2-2	TGCGCCAGCAGCCAATTAGGGTTAAACACCGGGGAGCTGTTTTTT	CASSQLGLNTGELFF
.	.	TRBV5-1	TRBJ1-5	TGCGCCAGCAATATGTGGGGCCAGGGCCTTTTTAATAGCAATCAGCCCCAGCATTTT	CASNMWGQGLFNSNQPQHF
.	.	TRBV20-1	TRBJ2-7	TGCAGTGCTCAACATCAGGAGGAGCAGTACTTC	CSAQHQEEQYF
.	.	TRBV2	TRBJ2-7	TGTGCCAGCAGTGCGGTTTATGACAGTCGGTACGAGCAGTACTTC	CASSAVYDSRYEQYF
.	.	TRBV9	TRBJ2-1	TGTGCCAGCAGCGTAGCTATGGCGGGGCGAACATTCTTC	CASSVAMAGRTFF
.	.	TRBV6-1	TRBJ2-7	TGTGCCAGCAGTGGGCAACGTCCCCGCTCCTACGAGCAGTACTTC	CASSGQRPRSYEQYF
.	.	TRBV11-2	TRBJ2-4	TGTGCCAGCAGCTCCCAAGAAAAGGGCATTCAGTACTTC	CASSSQEKGIQYF
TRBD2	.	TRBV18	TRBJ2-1	TGTGCCAGCTCACCAATCGTGAGGGGAGGGACCAATGAGCAGTTCTTC	CASSPIVRGGTNEQFF
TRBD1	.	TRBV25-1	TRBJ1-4	TGTGCCAGCAGTGCAGACAGGGTGGGCGAAAAACTGTTTTTT	CASSADRVGEKLFF
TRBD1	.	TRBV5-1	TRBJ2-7	TGCGCCAGCAGCTTGGAATGGACAGGGCCTCCCTACGAGCAGTACTTC	CASSLEWTGPPYEQYF
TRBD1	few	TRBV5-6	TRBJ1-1	TGTGCCAGCAGTTACCGGGACAGGGGTTTTATGAACACTGAAGCTTTCTTT	CASSYRDRGFMNTEAFF
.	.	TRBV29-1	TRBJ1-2	TGCAGCGTTGCTCCTGGGGCGCGGGATGGCTACACCTTC	CSVAPGARDGYTF
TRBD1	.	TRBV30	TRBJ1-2	TGTGCCTGCCCGGGACAGCCGACCTATGGCTACACCTTC	CACPGQPTYGYTF
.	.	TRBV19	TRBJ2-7	TGTGCCAGTAGTATGCAGCGCCAGAGCTCCTACGAGCAGTACTTC	CASSMQRQSSYEQYF
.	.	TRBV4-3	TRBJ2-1	TGCGCCAGCAGCCAAGCCATAGGTCGTAGGGAAATCAATGAGCAGTTCTTC	CASSQAIGRREINEQFF
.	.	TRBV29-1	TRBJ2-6	TGCAGCGTTGAGGGGGGCTCTGGGGCCAACGTCCTGACTTTC	CSVEGGSGANVLTF
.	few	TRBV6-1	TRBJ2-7	TGTGCCAGCAGAGGCACAGAAGCTTACGAGCAGTACTTC	CASRGTEAYEQYF
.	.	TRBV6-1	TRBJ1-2	TGTGCCAGCAGTGAAAGCCAGGGGTGGTGGAGTGGCTACACCTTC	CASSESQGWWSGYTF